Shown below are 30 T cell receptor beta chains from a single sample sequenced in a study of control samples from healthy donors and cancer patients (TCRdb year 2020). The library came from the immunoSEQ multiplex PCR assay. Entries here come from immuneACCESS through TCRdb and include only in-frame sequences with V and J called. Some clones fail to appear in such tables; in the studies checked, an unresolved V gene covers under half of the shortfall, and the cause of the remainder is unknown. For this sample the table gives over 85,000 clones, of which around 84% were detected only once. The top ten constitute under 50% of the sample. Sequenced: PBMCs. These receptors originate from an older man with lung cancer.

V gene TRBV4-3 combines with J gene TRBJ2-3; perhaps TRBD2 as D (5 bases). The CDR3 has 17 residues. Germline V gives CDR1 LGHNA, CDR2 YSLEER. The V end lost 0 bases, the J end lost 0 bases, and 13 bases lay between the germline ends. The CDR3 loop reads CASSQDYRTLSTDTQYF. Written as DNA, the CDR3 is TGCGCCAGCAGCCAAGATTACCGGACTCTTAGCACAGATACGCAGTATTTT.

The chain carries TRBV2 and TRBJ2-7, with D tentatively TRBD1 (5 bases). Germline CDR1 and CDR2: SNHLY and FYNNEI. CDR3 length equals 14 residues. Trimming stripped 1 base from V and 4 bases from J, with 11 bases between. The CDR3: CASSEVRQKYEQYF. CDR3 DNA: TGTGCCAGCAGTGAAGTTAGACAGAAATACGAGCAGTACTTC.

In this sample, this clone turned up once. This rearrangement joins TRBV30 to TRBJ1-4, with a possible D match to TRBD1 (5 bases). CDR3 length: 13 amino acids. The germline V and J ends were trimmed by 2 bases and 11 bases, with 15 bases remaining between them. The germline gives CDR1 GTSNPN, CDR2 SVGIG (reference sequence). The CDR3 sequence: CAWSKGMGEKLFF. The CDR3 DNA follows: TGTGCCTGGAGTAAGGGAATGGGGGAGAAACTGTTTTTT. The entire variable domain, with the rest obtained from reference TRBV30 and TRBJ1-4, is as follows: SQTIHQWPATLVQPVGSPLSLECTVEGTSNPNLYWYRQAAGRGLQLLFYSVGIGQISSEVPQNLSASRPQDRQFILSSKKLLLSDSGFYLCAWSKGMGEKLFFGSGTQLSVL.

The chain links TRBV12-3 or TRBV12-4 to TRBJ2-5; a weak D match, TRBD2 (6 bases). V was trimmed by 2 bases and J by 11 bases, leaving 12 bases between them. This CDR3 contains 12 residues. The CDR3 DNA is TGTGCCAGCAGTTTACGAGCACGGGAGCAGTACTTC. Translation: CASSLRAREQYF.

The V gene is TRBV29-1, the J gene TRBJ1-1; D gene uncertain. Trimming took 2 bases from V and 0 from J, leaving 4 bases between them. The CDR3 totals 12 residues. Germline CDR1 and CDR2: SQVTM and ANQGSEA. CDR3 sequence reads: CSVEPVNTEAFF. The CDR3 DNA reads TGCAGCGTTGAACCAGTGAACACTGAAGCTTTCTTT.

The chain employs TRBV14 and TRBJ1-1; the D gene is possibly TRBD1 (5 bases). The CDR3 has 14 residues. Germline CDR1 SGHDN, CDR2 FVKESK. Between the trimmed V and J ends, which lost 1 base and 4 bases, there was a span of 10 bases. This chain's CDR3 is CASSQVAGRTEAFF. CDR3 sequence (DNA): TGTGCCAGCAGCCAAGTAGCAGGGCGCACTGAAGCTTTCTTT.

The CDR3 protein is CATSRDLGRGYEQYF. The CDR3 DNA reads TGTGCCACCAGCAGAGACCTCGGACGGGGATACGAGCAGTACTTC. The rearrangement uses TRBV15 and TRBJ2-7; D may be TRBD2 (5 bases). V was pared by 0 bases and J by 4 bases, with 13 bases between. The germline V gene encodes CDR1 LNHNV and CDR2 YYDKDF (reference sequence). The CDR3 has 15 amino acids.

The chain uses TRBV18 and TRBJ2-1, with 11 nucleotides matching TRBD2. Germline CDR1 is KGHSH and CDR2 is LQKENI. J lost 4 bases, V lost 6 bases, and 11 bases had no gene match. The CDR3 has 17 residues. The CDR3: CASSSGAGTSGYNEQFF. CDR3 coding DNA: TGTGCCAGCTCGTCGGGGGCCGGGACTAGCGGTTACAATGAGCAGTTCTTC.

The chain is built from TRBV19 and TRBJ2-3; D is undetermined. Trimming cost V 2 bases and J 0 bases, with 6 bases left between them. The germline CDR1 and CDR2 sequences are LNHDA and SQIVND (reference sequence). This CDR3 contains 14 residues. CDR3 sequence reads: CASSILRSTDTQYF. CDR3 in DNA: TGTGCCAGTAGTATACTCAGGAGCACAGATACGCAGTATTTT.

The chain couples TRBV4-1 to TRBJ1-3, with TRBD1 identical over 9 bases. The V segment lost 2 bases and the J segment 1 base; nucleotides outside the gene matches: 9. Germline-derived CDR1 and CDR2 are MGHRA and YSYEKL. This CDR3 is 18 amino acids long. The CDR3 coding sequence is TGCGCCAGCAGCCAATTGGTCCGCGGGACAGGGTCTGGAAACACCATATATTTT. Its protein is CASSQLVRGTGSGNTIYF.

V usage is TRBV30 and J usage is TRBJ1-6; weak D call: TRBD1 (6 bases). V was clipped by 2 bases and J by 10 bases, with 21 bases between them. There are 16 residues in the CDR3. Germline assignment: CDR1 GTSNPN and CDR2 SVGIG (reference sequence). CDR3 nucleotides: TGTGCCTGGAGTTACCACGGGACACCTGGGGTATCACCCCTCCACTTT. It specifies CAWSYHGTPGVSPLHF.

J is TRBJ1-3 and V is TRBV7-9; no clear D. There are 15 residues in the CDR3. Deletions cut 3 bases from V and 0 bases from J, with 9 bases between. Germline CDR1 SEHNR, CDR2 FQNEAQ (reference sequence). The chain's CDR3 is CASSFATSSGNTIYF. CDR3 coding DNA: TGTGCCAGCAGCTTCGCGACTTCCTCTGGAAACACCATATATTTT.

As DNA, the CDR3 is TGTGCCAGCAGCCCAGAAGCGGTATTGCTTACAGGGAGTCAGCCCCAGCATTTT. This sequence encodes CASSPEAVLLTGSQPQHF. This chain joins TRBV7-8 and TRBJ1-5; perhaps TRBD1 as D (6 bases). V gave up 5 bases and J gave up 6 bases, with 26 bases separating them. The CDR3 contains 18 residues. CDR1 and CDR2 from the germline V gene are SGHVS and FQNEAQ.

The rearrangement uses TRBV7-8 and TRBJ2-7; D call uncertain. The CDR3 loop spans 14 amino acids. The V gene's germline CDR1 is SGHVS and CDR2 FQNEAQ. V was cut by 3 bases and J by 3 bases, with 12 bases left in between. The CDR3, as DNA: TGTGCCAGCAGCTTCCGGAACAGTCTCTACGAGCAGTACTTC. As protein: CASSFRNSLYEQYF.

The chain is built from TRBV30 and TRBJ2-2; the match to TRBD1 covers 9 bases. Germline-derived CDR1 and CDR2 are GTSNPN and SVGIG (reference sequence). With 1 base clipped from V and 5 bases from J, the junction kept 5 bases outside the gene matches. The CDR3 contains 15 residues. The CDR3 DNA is TGTGCCTGGAGTGGAGGGACAGGGTGGACCGGGGAGCTGTTTTTT. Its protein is CAWSGGTGWTGELFF.

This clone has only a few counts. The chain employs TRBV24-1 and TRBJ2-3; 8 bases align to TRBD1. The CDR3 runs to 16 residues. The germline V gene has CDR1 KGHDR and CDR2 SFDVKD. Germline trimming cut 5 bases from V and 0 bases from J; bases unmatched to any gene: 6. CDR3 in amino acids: CATSGTGHSSTDTQYF. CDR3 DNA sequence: TGTGCCACCAGTGGGACAGGGCATTCTAGCACAGATACGCAGTATTTT.

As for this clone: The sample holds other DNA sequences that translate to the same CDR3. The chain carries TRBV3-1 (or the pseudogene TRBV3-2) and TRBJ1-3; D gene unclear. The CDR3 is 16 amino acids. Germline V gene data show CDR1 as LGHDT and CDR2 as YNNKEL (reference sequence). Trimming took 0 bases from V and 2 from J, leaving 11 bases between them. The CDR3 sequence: CASSQDRSRPGNTIYF. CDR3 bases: TGTGCCAGCAGCCAAGATAGGTCCAGACCTGGAAACACCATATATTTT.

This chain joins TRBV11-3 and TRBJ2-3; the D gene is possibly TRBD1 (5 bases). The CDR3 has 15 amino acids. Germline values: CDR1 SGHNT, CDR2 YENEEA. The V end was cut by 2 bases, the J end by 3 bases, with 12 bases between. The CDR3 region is CASSLQGAPTDTQYF. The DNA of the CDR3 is TGTGCCAGCAGCTTACAAGGGGCGCCGACAGATACGCAGTATTTT. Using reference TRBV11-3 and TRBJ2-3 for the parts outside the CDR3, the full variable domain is EAGVVQSPRYKIIEKKQPVAFWCNPISGHNTLYWYLQNLGQGPELLIRYENEEAVDDSQLPKDRFSAERLKGVDSTLKIQPAELGDSAVYLCASSLQGAPTDTQYFGPGTRLTVL.

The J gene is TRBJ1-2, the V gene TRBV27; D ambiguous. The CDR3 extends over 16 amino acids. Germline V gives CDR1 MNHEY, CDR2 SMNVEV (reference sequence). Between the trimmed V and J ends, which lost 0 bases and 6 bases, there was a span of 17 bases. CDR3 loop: CASSLSRVGKRNGYTF. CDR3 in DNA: TGTGCCAGCAGTTTATCCAGAGTAGGGAAGAGGAATGGCTACACCTTC.

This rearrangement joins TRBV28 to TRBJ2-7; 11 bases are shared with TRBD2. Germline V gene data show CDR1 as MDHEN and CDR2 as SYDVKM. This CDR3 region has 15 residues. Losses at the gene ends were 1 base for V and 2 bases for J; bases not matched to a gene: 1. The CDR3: CASSLSSGGTYEQYF. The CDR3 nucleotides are TGTGCCAGCAGTTTATCTAGCGGGGGGACCTACGAGCAGTACTTC. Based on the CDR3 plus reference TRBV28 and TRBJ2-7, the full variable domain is DVKVTQSSRYLVKRTGEKVFLECVQDMDHENMFWYRQDPGLGLRLIYFSYDVKMKEKGDIPEGYSVSREKKERFSLILESASTNQTSMYLCASSLSSGGTYEQYFGPGTRLTVT.

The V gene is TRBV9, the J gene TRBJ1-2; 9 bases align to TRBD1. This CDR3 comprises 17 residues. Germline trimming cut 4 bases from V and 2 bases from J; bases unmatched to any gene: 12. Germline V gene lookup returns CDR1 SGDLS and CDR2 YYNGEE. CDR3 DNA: TGTGCCAGCAGCCCCGGGACAGGGAGGAAATCCAACTATGGCTACACCTTC. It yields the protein CASSPGTGRKSNYGYTF.

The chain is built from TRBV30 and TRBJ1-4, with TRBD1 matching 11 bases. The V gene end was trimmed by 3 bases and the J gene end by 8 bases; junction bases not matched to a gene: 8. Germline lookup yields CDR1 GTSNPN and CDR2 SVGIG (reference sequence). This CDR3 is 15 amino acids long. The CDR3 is CAWSNGQGAREKLFF. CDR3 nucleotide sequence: TGTGCCTGGAGCAATGGACAGGGGGCGCGGGAAAAACTGTTTTTT. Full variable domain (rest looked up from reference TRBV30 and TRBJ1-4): SQTIHQWPATLVQPVGSPLSLECTVEGTSNPNLYWYRQAAGRGLQLLFYSVGIGQISSEVPQNLSASRPQDRQFILSSKKLLLSDSGFYLCAWSNGQGAREKLFFGSGTQLSVL.

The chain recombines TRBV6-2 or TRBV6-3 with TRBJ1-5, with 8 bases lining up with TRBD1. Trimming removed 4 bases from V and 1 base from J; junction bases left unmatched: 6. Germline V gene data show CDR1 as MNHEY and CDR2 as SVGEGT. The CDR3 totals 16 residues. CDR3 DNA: TGTGCCAGCAGTTCAGACAGGGGTTGGAGCAATCAGCCCCAGCATTTT. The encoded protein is CASSSDRGWSNQPQHF.

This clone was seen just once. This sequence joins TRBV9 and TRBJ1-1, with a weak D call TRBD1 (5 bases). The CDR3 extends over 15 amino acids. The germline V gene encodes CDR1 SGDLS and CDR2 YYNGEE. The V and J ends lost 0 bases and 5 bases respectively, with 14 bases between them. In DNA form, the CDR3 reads TGTGCCAGCAGCGTAGGGGTGACGCGGGGGACTGAAGCTTTCTTT. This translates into CASSVGVTRGTEAFF.

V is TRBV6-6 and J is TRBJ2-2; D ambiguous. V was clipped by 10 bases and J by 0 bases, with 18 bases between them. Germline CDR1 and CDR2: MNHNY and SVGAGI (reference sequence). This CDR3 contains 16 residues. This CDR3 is CATPQRERPNTGELFF. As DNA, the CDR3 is TGTGCCACCCCCCAAAGAGAGAGGCCGAACACCGGGGAGCTGTTTTTT.

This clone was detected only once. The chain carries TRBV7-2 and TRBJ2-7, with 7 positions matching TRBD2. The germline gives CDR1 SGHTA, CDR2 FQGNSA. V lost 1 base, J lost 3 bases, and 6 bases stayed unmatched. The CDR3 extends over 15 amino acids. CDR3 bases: TGTGCCAGCAGCTTAGTCGGGGCGGGGGACTACGAGCAGTACTTC. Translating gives CASSLVGAGDYEQYF.

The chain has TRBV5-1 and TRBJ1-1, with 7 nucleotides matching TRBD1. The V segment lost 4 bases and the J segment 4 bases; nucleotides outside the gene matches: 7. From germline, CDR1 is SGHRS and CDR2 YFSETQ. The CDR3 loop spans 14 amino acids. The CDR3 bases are TGCGCCAGCAGCGGGTTGGACAGGCCCACTGAAGCTTTCTTT. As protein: CASSGLDRPTEAFF.

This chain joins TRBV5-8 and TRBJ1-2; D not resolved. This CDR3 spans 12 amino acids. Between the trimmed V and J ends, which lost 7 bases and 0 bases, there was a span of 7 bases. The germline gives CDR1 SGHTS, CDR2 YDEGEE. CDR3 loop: CASLDPNYGYTF. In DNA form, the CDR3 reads TGTGCCAGCCTAGATCCTAACTATGGCTACACCTTC.

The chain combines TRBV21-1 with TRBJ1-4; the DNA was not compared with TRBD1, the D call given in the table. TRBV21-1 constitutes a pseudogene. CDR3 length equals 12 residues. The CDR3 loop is CARGGPNEKLFF. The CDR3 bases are TGTGCCAGAGGGGGACCAAATGAAAAACTGTTTTTT.

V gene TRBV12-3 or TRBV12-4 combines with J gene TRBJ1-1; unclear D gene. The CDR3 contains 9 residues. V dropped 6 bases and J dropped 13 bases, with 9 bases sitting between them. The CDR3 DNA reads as TGTGCCAGCAGCCGACTGGTTTTCTTT. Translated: CASSRLVFF.